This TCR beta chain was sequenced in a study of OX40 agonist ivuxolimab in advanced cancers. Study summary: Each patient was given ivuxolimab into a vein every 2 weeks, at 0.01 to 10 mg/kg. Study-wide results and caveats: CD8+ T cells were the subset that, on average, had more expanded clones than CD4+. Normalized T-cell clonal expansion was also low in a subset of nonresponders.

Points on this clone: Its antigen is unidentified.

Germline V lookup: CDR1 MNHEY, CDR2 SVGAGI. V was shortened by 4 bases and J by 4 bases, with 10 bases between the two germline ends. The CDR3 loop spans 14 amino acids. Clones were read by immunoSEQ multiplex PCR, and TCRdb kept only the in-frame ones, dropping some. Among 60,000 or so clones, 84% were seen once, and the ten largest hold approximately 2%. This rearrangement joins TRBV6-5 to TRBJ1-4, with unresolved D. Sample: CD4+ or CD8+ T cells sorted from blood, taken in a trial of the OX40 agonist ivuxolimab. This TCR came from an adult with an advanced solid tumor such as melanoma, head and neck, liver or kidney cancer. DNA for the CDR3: TGTGCCAGCAGTTCCGGGTCCGATAATGAAAAACTGTTTTTT. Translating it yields CASSSGSDNEKLFF.